The 9 T cell receptor beta chains given below trace back to one sample, sequenced in a study of T cell repertoires in cytomegalovirus infection. TCRdb processed the reads anew with MiXCR; each CDR3 protein has one entry. The sample lists approximately 400,000 distinct CDR3 sequences, approximately 31% occurring once. The sequenced material came from PBMCs. These receptors were taken from a human donor in good health (CMV status not recorded). Some clones in this sample may be carry-over from other donors' samples.

In this sample, this clonotype turned up many times. The chain is built from TRBV7-2 and TRBJ2-6; D possibly corresponds to TRBD2 (5 bases). The CDR3 runs to 17 residues. Trimming left V 5 bases short and J 4 bases short, with 18 bases between. Germline CDR1 reads SGHTA; CDR2 reads FQGNSA. CDR3 protein: CASSHLPREWGANVLTF. The CDR3 nucleotides read TGTGCCAGCAGCCACCTGCCGAGGGAGTGGGGGGCCAACGTCCTGACTTTC.

The chain is built from TRBV7-2 and TRBJ2-7; D unresolved. The V and J ends lost 1 base and 0 bases respectively, with 7 bases between them. Germline assignment: CDR1 SGHTA and CDR2 FQGNSA. The CDR3 covers 14 residues. CDR3 sequence reads: CASSLGANSYEQYF. CDR3 bases: TGTGCCAGCAGCTTAGGTGCCAACTCCTACGAGCAGTACTTC. Filled out from reference TRBV7-2 and TRBJ2-7, the complete variable domain reads GAGVSQSPSNKVTEKGKDVELRCDPISGHTALYWYRQSLGQGLEFLIYFQGNSAPDKSGLPSDRFSAERTGGSVSTLTIQRTQQEDSAVYLCASSLGANSYEQYFGPGTRLTVT.

This chain connects TRBV11-2 to TRBJ1-6; perhaps TRBD1 as D (5 bases). CDR1 is SGHAT, CDR2 FQNNGV, per germline. The V gene lost 3 bases and the J gene lost 0 bases, with 9 bases spanning the gap. The CDR3 consists of 16 residues. As DNA, the CDR3 is TGTGCCAGCAGCTTTGGGGCCGGCTCCTATAATTCACCCCTCCACTTT. It encodes CASSFGAGSYNSPLHF.

This clonotype was observed a few times. V usage is TRBV7-9 and J usage is TRBJ1-1, with D possibly being TRBD1 (5 bases). With 5 bases removed from V and 4 bases from J, the gap between germline ends came to 8 bases. The CDR3 runs to 12 residues. Germline V CDR1 and CDR2: SEHNR, FQNEAQ (reference sequence). The CDR3 DNA is TGTGCCAGCAGCCGGACAATCACTGAAGCTTTCTTT. This translates into CASSRTITEAFF.

At least ten counts were recorded for this clonotype. This rearrangement joins TRBV7-2 to TRBJ2-5; 7 bases map to TRBD2. Germline CDR1 and CDR2: SGHTA and FQGNSA. CDR3 length: 16 amino acids. The V segment lost 2 bases and the J segment 0 bases; nucleotides outside the gene matches: 6. The CDR3 loop reads CASSLFGRDYQETQYF. Here the CDR3 DNA reads TGTGCCAGCAGCTTATTTGGGAGGGACTACCAAGAGACCCAGTACTTC.

In this sample, this clonotype turned up many times. The V and J genes are TRBV6-5 and TRBJ2-2; TRBD2 aligns across 13 bases. Per germline, CDR1 MNHEY and CDR2 SVGAGI. Germline trimming cut 6 bases from V and 4 bases from J; bases unmatched to any gene: 5. CDR3 size: 16 residues. The CDR3 loop is CASSLGLAGATGELFF. DNA for the CDR3: TGTGCCAGCAGCCTCGGACTAGCGGGGGCCACCGGGGAGCTGTTTTTT.

The rearrangement joins TRBV15 to TRBJ1-1; D gene unclear. In germline, CDR1 is LNHNV, CDR2 YYDKDF (reference sequence). The CDR3 is 15 residues long. The V end lost 4 bases, the J end lost 6 bases, and 18 bases lay between the germline ends. CDR3 region: CATSIISGVKAEAFF. For the CDR3, the DNA is TGTGCCACCAGCATTATTTCTGGGGTTAAGGCTGAAGCTTTCTTT.

The rearrangement links TRBV6-5 to TRBJ1-1; D remains ambiguous. The CDR3 has 13 amino acids. CDR1 and CDR2 (germline): MNHEY, SVGAGI. With 2 bases removed from V and 7 bases from J, the gap between germline ends came to 11 bases. The CDR3 region is CASSYDGRSEAFF. Written as DNA, the CDR3 is TGTGCCAGCAGTTACGATGGACGGAGTGAAGCTTTCTTT.

This clonotype turned up a few times. The J gene is TRBJ1-1, the V gene TRBV7-3; 8 nucleotides line up with TRBD1. The CDR3 covers 14 residues. V gave up 5 bases and J gave up 4 bases; unmatched junction bases: 6. Germline V gives CDR1 SGHTA, CDR2 FQGTGA. As DNA, the CDR3 is TGTGCCAGCAGCCAGGCAGGGGGCGGCACTGAAGCTTTCTTT. It specifies CASSQAGGGTEAFF.